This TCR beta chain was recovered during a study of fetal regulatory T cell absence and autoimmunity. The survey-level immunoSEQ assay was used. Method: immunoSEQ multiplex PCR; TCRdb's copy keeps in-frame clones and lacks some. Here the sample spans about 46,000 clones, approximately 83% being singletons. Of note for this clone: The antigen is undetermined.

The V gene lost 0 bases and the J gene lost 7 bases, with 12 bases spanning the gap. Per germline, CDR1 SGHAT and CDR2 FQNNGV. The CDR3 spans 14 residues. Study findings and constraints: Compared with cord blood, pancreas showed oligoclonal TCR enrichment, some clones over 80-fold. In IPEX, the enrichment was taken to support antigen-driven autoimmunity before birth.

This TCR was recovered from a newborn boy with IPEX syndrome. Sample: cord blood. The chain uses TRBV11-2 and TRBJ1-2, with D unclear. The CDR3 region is CASSLEFINLGYTF. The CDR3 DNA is TGTGCCAGCAGCTTAGAATTTATTAATCTTGGCTACACCTTC.